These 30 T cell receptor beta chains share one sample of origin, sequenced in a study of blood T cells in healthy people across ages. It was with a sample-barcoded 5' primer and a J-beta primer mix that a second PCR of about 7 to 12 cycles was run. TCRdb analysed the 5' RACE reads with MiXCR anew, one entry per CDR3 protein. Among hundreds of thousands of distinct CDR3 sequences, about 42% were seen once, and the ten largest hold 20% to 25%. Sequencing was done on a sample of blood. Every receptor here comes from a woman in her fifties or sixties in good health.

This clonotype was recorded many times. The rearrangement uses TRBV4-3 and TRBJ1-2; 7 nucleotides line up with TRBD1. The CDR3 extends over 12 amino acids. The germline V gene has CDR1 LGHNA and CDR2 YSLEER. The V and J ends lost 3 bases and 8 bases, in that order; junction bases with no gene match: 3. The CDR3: CASSQTGSGYTF. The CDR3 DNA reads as TGCGCCAGCAGCCAGACAGGGTCAGGCTACACCTTC.

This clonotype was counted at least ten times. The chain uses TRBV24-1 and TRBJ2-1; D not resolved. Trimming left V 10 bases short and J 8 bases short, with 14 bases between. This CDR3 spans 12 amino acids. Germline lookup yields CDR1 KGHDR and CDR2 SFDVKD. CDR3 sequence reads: CATIPLGDEQFF. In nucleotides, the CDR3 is TGTGCCACTATCCCGCTCGGCGATGAGCAGTTCTTC.

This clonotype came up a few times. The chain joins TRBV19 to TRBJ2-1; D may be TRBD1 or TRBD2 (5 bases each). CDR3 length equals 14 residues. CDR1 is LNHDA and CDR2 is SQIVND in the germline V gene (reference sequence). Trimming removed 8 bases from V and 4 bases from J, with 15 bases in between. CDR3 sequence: CASQGEREYNEQFF. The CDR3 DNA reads TGTGCCAGTCAAGGGGAGAGAGAATACAATGAGCAGTTCTTC.

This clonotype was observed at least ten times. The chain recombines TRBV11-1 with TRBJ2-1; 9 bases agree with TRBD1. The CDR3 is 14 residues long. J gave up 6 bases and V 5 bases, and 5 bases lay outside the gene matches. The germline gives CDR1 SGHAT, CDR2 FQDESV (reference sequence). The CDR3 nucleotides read TGTGCCAGCAGCCGGGACAGGGTAGTCAATGAGCAGTTCTTC. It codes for CASSRDRVVNEQFF.

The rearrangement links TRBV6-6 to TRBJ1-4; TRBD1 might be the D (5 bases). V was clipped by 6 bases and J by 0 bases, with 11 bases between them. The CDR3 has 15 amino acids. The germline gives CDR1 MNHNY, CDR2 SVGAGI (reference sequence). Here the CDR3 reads CASRGRAATNEKLFF. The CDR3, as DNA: TGTGCCAGCAGGGGCAGGGCTGCAACTAATGAAAAACTGTTTTTT.

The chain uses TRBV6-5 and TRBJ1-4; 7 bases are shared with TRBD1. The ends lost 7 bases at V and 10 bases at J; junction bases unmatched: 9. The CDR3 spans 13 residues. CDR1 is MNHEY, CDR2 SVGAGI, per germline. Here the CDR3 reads CASNPTGIGKLFF. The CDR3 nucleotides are TGTGCCAGCAACCCGACAGGGATCGGAAAACTGTTTTTT.

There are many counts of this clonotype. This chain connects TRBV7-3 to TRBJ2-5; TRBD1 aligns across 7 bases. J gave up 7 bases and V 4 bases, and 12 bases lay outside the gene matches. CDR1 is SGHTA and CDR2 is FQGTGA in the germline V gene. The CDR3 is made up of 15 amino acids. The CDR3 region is CASSYDSTGKRTQYF. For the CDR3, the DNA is TGTGCCAGCAGCTACGATTCGACAGGGAAGCGGACCCAGTACTTC. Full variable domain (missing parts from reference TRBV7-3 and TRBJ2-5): GAGVSQTPSNKVTEKGKYVELRCDPISGHTALYWYRQSLGQGPEFLIYFQGTGAADDSGLPNDRFFAVRPEGSVSTLKIQRTERGDSAVYLCASSYDSTGKRTQYFGPGTRLLVL.

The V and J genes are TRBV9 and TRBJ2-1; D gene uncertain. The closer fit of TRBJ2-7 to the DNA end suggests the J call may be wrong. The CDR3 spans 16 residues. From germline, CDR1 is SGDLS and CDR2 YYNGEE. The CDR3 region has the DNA TGTGCCAGCAGCGTAGATGTGCGAAGCTCCTACAATGAGCAGTACTTC. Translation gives CASSVDVRSSYNEQYF.

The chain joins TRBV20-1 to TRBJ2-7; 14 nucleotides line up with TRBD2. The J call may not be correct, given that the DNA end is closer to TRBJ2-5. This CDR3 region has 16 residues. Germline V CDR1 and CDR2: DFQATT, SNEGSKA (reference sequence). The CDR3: CSASGTSGRGSETQYF. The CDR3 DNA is TGCAGTGCTTCTGGGACTAGCGGGAGAGGATCAGAGACCCAGTACTTC.

CDR3 bases: TGTGCCAGTACTAGCGGGACTCTCTTCACAGATACGCAGTATTTT. Translating it yields CASTSGTLFTDTQYF. V and J are TRBV28 and TRBJ2-3; 10 bases fit TRBD2. The CDR3 loop spans 15 amino acids. V shed 9 bases, J shed 2 bases, and the junction held 8 bases outside the gene matches. Per germline, CDR1 MDHEN and CDR2 SYDVKM.

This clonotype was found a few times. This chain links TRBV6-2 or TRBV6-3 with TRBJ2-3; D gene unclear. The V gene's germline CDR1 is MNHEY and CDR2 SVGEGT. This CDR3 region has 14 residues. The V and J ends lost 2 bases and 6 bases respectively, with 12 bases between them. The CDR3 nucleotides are TGTGCCAGCAGTTACGAGCGCAGGTCGGATACGCAGTATTTT. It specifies CASSYERRSDTQYF.

The CDR3 nucleotides read TGTGCCAGCAGCTTAGGTAGCGGGGGATATCGGGAGCAGTACTTC. Its protein product is CASSLGSGGYREQYF. V is TRBV7-2 and J is TRBJ2-5; 9 positions match TRBD2. The CDR3 extends over 15 amino acids. Germline V lookup: CDR1 SGHTA, CDR2 FQGNSA. V lost 1 base, J lost 11 bases, and 11 bases stayed unmatched.

The CDR3 DNA reads TGCAGCGTTGTAGCCCCGAATGAAAAACTGTTTTTT. This encodes CSVVAPNEKLFF. The chain joins TRBV29-1 to TRBJ1-4; D unclear. V was pared by 4 bases and J by 5 bases, with 8 bases between. This CDR3 has 12 amino acids. The germline V gene has CDR1 SQVTM and CDR2 ANQGSEA.

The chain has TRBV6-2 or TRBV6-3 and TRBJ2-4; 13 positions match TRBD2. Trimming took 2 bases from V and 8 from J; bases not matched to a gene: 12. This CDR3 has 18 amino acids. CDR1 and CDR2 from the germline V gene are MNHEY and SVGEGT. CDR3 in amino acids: CASSYPTSGRTDGYIQYF. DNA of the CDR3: TGTGCCAGCAGTTACCCGACTAGCGGGAGGACGGACGGTTACATTCAGTACTTC.

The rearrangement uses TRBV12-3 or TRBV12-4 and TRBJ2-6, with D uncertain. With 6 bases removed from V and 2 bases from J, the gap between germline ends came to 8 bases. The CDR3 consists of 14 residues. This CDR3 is CASSQNTGANVLTF. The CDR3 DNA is TGTGCCAGCAGCCAGAACACTGGGGCCAACGTCCTGACTTTC.

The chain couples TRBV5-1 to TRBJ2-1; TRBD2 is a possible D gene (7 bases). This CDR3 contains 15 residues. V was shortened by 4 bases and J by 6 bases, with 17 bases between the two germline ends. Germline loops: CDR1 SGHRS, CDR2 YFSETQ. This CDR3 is CASSIGGTSLNEQFF. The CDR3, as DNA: TGCGCCAGCAGCATCGGGGGGACATCCCTCAATGAGCAGTTCTTC.

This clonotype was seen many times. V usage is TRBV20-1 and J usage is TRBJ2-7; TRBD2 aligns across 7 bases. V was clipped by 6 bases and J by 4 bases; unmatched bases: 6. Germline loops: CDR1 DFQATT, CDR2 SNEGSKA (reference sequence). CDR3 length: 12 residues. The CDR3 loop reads CSARESSYEQYF. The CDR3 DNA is TGCAGTGCGCGGGAGTCTTCATACGAGCAGTACTTC.

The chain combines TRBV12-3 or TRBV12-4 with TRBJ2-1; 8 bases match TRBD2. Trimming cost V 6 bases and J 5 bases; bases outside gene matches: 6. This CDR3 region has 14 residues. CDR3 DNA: TGTGCCAGCAGCCCTTGGCGGGGGGACAATGAGCAGTTCTTC. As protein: CASSPWRGDNEQFF.

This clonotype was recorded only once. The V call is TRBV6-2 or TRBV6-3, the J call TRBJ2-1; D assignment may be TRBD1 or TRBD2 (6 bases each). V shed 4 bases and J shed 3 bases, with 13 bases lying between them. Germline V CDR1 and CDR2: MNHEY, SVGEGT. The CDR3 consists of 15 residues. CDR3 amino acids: CASSSRGQFYNEQFF. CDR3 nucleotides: TGTGCCAGCAGTTCCCGGGGGCAGTTCTACAATGAGCAGTTCTTC.

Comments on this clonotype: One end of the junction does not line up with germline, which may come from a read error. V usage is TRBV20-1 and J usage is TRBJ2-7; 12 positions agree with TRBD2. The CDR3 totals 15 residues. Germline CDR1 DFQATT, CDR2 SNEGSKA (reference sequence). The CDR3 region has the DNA TGCAGTGCTAGAGTACTAGCGGGGGGAATTTACGGGCAGTACTTC. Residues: CSARVLAGGIYGQYF.

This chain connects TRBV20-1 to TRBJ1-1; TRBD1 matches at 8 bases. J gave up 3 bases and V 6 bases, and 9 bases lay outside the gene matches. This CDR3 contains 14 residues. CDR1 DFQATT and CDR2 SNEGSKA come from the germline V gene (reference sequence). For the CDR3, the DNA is TGCAGTGCCAGCCGGACAGGGAGTTACACTGAAGCTTTCTTT. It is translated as CSASRTGSYTEAFF.

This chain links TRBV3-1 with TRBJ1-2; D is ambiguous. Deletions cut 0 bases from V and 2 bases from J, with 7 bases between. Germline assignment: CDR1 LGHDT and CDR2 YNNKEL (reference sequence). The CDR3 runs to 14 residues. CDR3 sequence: CASSQDRRNYGYTF. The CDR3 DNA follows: TGTGCCAGCAGCCAAGATAGACGAAACTATGGCTACACCTTC.

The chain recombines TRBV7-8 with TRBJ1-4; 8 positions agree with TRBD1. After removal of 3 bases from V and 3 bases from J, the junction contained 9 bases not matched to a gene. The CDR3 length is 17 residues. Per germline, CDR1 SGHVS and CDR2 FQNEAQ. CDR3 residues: CASSLDREGRANEKLFF. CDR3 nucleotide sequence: TGTGCCAGCAGCTTGGACAGGGAGGGTAGAGCTAATGAAAAACTGTTTTTT.

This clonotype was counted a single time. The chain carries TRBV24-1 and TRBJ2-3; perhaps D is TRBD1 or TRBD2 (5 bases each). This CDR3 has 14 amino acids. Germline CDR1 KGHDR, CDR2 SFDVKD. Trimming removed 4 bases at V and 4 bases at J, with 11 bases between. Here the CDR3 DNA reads TGTGCCACCAGTGACCCCCAGGGAGCAGATACGCAGTATTTT. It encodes CATSDPQGADTQYF.

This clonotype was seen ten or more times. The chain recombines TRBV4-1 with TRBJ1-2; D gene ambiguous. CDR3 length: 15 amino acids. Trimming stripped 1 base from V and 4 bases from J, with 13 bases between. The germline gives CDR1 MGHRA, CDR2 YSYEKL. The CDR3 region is CASSQGAEGFYGYTF. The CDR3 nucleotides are TGCGCCAGCAGCCAAGGAGCGGAAGGCTTCTATGGCTACACCTTC.

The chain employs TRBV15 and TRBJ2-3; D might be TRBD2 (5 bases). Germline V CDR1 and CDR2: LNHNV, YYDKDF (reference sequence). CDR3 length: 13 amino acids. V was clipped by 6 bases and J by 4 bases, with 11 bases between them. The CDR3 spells CATRVGDADTQYF. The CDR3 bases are TGTGCCACCAGGGTCGGGGATGCAGATACGCAGTATTTT.

DNA for the CDR3: TGCGCCAGCAGCTCGGAGCCACTCGATACGCAGTATTTT. As protein: CASSSEPLDTQYF. The gene calls are TRBV5-1 and TRBJ2-3; no clear D gene. This CDR3 contains 13 residues. Germline values: CDR1 SGHRS, CDR2 YFSETQ. V lost 3 bases and J lost 6, with 11 bases in between.

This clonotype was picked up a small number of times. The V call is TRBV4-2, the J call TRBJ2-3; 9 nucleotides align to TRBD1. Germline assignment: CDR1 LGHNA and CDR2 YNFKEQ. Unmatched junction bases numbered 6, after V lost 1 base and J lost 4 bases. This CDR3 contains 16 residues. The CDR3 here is CASSQGGQGLADTQYF. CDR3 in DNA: TGTGCCAGCAGCCAAGGGGGACAGGGTCTCGCAGATACGCAGTATTTT.

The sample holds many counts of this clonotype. The CDR3 region has the DNA TGCAGTGCCAATCTTGGGGGGGGCACAGATACGCAGTATTTT. Amino acid sequence: CSANLGGGTDTQYF. V is TRBV20-1 and J is TRBJ2-3; 7 nucleotides line up with TRBD2. Germline V gene data show CDR1 as DFQATT and CDR2 as SNEGSKA (reference sequence). Unmatched junction bases numbered 7, after V lost 6 bases and J lost 1 base. This CDR3 has 14 amino acids.

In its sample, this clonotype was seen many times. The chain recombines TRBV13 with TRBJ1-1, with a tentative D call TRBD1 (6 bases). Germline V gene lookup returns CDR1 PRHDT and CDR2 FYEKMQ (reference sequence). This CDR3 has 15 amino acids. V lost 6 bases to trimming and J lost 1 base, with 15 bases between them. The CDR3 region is CASRARGGENTEAFF. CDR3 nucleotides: TGTGCCAGCAGAGCCCGTGGGGGCGAGAACACTGAAGCTTTCTTT.